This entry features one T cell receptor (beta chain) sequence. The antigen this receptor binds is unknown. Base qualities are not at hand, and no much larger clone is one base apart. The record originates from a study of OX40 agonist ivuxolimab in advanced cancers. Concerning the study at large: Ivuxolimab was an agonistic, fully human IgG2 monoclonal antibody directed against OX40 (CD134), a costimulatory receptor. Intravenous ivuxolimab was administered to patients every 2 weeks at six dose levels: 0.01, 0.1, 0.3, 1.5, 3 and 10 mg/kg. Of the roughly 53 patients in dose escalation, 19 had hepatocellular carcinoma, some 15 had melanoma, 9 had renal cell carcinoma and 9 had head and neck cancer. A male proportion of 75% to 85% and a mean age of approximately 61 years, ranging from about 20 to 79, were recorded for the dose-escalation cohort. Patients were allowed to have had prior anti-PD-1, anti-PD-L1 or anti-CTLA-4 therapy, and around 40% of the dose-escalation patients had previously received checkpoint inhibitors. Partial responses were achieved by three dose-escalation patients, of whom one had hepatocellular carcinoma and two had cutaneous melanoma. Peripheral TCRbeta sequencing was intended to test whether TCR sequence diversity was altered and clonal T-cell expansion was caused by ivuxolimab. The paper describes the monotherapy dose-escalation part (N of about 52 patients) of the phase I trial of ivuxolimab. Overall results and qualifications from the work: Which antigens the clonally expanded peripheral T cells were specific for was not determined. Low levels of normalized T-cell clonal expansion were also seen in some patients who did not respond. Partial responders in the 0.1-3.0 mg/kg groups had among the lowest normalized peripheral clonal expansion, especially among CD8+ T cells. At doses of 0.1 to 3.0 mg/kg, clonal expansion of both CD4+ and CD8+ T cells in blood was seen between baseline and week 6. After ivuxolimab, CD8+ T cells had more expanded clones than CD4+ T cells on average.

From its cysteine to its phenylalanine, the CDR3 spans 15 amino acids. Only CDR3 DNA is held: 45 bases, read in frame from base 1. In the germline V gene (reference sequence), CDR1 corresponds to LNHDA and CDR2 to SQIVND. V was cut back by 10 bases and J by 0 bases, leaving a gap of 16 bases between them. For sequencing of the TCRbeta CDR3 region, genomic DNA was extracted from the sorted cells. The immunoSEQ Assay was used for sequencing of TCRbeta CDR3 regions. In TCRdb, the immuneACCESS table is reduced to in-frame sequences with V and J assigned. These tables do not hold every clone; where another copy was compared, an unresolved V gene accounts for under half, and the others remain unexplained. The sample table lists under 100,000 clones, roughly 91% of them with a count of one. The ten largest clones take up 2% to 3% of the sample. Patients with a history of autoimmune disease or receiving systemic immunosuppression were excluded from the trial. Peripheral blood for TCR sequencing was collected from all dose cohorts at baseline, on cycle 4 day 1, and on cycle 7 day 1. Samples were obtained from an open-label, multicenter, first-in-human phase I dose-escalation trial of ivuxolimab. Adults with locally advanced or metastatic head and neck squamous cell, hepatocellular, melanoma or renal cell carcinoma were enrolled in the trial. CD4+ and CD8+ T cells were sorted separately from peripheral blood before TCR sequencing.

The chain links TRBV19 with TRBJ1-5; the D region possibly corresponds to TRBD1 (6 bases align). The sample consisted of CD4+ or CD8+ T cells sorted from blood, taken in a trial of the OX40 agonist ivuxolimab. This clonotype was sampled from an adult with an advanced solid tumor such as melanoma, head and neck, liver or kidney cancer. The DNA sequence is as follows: TGTGCCACCCAATCTACAGGGCTTAGCAATCAGCCCCAGCATTTT. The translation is CATQSTGLSNQPQHF.